Below are 9 T cell receptor beta chains sequenced from a single sample in a study. Each CDR3 protein is one row after TCRdb ran MiXCR on the 5' RACE reads. The sample has nearly 55,000 distinct CDR3 sequences; approximately 23% are singletons. Sequenced input: tumor-infiltrating naive CD4+ T cells sorted from the breast tumor. Documented subset: naive CD4+ T cells, CD4+CD45RA+CD25-. These TCRs come from a female donor with breast cancer.

The V call is TRBV6-5, the J call TRBJ2-3; 7 bases map to TRBD1. Germline CDR1 MNHEY, CDR2 SVGAGI. CDR3 length: 15 residues. The ends lost 6 bases at V and 2 bases at J; junction bases unmatched: 8. In DNA form, the CDR3 reads TGTGCCAGCAGCCCTCGGACAGGATACACAGATACGCAGTATTTT. This translates into CASSPRTGYTDTQYF.

The gene calls are TRBV4-1 and TRBJ1-6; D is uncertain. From germline, CDR1 is MGHRA and CDR2 YSYEKL. This CDR3 has 13 amino acids. Trimming stripped 4 bases from V and 9 bases from J, with 10 bases between. The CDR3 spells CASSLTPSSPLHF. The DNA of the CDR3 is TGCGCCAGCAGCCTGACCCCCAGTTCACCCCTCCACTTT.

In its sample, this clonotype was seen many times. The chain links TRBV7-2 to TRBJ1-3; D not certain. CDR3 length: 13 residues. CDR1 is SGHTA, CDR2 FQGNSA, per germline. The V end lost 7 bases, the J end lost 2 bases, and 9 bases lay between the germline ends. CDR3 amino acids: CASNSPPGNTIYF. CDR3 DNA: TGTGCCAGCAACTCGCCCCCTGGAAACACCATATATTTT.

This clonotype turned up a few times. The V call is TRBV6-6, the J call TRBJ1-2; D is ambiguous. In germline, CDR1 is MNHNY, CDR2 SVGAGI (reference sequence). V was cut by 2 bases and J by 4 bases, with 14 bases left in between. This CDR3 spans 15 amino acids. The CDR3, as DNA: TGTGCCAGCAGTTACCTTACTTCGACCGTCTATGGCTACACCTTC. Encoded protein: CASSYLTSTVYGYTF.

This clonotype has more than one count but fewer than ten. The chain carries TRBV10-1 and TRBJ2-5, with 8 positions matching TRBD2. The V and J ends lost 10 bases and 2 bases, in that order; junction bases with no gene match: 15. The CDR3 extends over 16 amino acids. CDR1 and CDR2 (germline): WNHNN, SYGVQD (reference sequence). This chain's CDR3 is CATDSSGGALQETQYF. The CDR3 DNA reads TGCGCCACCGACTCCAGCGGGGGTGCCCTGCAAGAGACCCAGTACTTC.

CDR3 region: CASSSITEAFF. CDR3 nucleotide sequence: TGTGCCAGCAGTTCTATCACTGAAGCTTTCTTT. The genes are TRBV12-3 or TRBV12-4 and TRBJ1-1; D unclear. Between the trimmed V and J ends, which lost 4 bases and 4 bases, there was a span of 4 bases. The CDR3 is 11 amino acids.

The V gene is TRBV15, the J gene TRBJ1-1, with 7 bases lining up with TRBD1. The CDR3 contains 18 residues. Germline loops: CDR1 LNHNV, CDR2 YYDKDF (reference sequence). After removal of 0 bases from V and 1 base from J, the junction contained 11 bases not matched to a gene. CDR3 residues: CATSRDRLRAGGNTEAFF. The CDR3 DNA sequence: TGTGCCACCAGCAGAGATCGATTAAGGGCAGGGGGGAACACTGAAGCTTTCTTT. The full variable domain, with the rest looked up from reference TRBV15 and TRBJ1-1, is DAMVIQNPRYQVTQFGKPVTLSCSQTLNHNVMYWYQQKSSQAPKLLFHYYDKDFNNEADTPDNFQSRRPNTSFCFLDIRSPGLGDTAMYLCATSRDRLRAGGNTEAFFGQGTRLTVV.

This clonotype was seen at least ten times. The V and J genes are TRBV7-9 and TRBJ2-1; 7 bases are a match to TRBD2. Unmatched junction bases numbered 11, after V lost 4 bases and J lost 8 bases. CDR3 size: 15 residues. Germline assignment: CDR1 SEHNR and CDR2 FQNEAQ (reference sequence). CDR3 protein: CASSSPAGLRDEQFF. The DNA of the CDR3 is TGTGCCAGCAGCTCCCCCGCGGGACTACGGGATGAGCAGTTCTTC.

The V and J genes are TRBV20-1 and TRBJ1-5; a possible D gene is TRBD1 (5 bases). Trimming stripped 1 base from V and 10 bases from J, with 29 bases between. This CDR3 has 18 residues. Germline CDR1 DFQATT, CDR2 SNEGSKA (reference sequence). In DNA, the CDR3 is TGCAGTGCTAGAGGGACTGGGGACCCCCGGTGGGTCAATTTACCCCAGCATTTT. Its protein is CSARGTGDPRWVNLPQHF.